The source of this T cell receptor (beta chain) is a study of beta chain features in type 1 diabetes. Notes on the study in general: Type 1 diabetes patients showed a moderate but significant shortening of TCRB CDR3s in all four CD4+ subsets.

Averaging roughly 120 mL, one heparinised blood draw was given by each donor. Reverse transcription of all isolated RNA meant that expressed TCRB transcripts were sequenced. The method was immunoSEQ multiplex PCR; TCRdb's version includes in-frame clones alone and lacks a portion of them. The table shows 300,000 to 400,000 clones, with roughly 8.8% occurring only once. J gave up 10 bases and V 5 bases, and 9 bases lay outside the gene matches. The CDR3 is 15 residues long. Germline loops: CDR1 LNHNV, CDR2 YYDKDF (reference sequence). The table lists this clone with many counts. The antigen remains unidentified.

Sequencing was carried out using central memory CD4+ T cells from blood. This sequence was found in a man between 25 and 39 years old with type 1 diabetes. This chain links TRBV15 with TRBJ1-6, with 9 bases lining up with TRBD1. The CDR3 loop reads CATSSRGDRDSPLHF. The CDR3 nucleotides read TGTGCCACCAGCTCCCGCGGGGACAGGGACTCACCCCTCCACTTT.